One sample yielded the 22 T cell receptor beta chains listed below, sequenced in a study of blood T cell repertoires in COVID-19. Data came from immunoSEQ multiplex PCR; TCRdb stores just in-frame clones and leaves some out. The table has 300,000 or so clones, 75% to 90% seen once; the top ten hold roughly 2.8%. Sequenced material: peripheral blood. All receptors derive from a woman in her twenties or thirties with COVID-19, enrolled during active disease.

The rearrangement links TRBV3-1 (or the pseudogene TRBV3-2) to TRBJ1-1; D uncertain. Deletions cut 0 bases from V and 1 base from J, with 12 bases between. Germline-derived CDR1 and CDR2 are LGHDT and YNNKEL (reference sequence). There are 16 residues in the CDR3. The CDR3 DNA reads TGTGCCAGCAGCCAAGAAAGCAACCGGAGGAACACTGAAGCTTTCTTT. This gives the protein CASSQESNRRNTEAFF.

The sample holds a few counts of this clone. The rearrangement uses TRBV2 and TRBJ2-1; 7 bases agree with TRBD2. Germline V CDR1 and CDR2: SNHLY, FYNNEI. The trim removed 11 bases at V and 0 bases at J, leaving 1 base unmatched. CDR3 length: 12 amino acids. CDR3: CAPGGSYNEQFF. The CDR3, as DNA: TGTGCCCCGGGAGGCTCCTACAATGAGCAGTTCTTC.

To note about this clone: The sample holds other DNA sequences that translate to the same CDR3. The genes are TRBV2 and TRBJ1-4; D unclear. The CDR3 is 14 amino acids. Trimming shortened V by 1 base and J by 3 bases, and 6 bases separated the two germline ends. Germline V CDR1 and CDR2: SNHLY, FYNNEI. CDR3 protein: CASSEGRANEKLFF. As DNA, the CDR3 is TGTGCCAGCAGTGAAGGTAGAGCTAATGAAAAACTGTTTTTT.

The chain links TRBV7-9 to TRBJ1-1, with unresolved D. Germline V gene sequence: CDR1 SEHNR, CDR2 FQNEAQ (reference sequence). The CDR3 totals 12 residues. V lost 1 base, J lost 10 bases, and 10 bases lay in between. The CDR3 sequence: CASSLEEGAAFF. The CDR3 DNA is TGTGCCAGCAGCTTAGAGGAGGGAGCAGCTTTCTTT. Full variable domain (remainder filled in from reference TRBV7-9 and TRBJ1-1): DTGVSQNPRHKITKRGQNVTFRCDPISEHNRLYWYRQTLGQGPEFLTYFQNEAQLEKSRLLSDRFSAERPKGSFSTLEIQRTEQGDSAMYLCASSLEEGAAFFGQGTRLTVV.

Of note for this clone: This specimen includes other DNA sequences encoding the same CDR3. The chain employs TRBV7-9 and TRBJ1-5; weak D call: TRBD1 (5 bases). The CDR3 consists of 13 residues. Germline loops: CDR1 SEHNR, CDR2 FQNEAQ (reference sequence). V lost 1 base to trimming and J lost 7 bases, with 8 bases between them. CDR3 residues: CASSLEGFQPQHF. CDR3 coding DNA: TGTGCCAGCAGCTTAGAGGGGTTCCAGCCCCAGCATTTT.

The V and J genes are TRBV2 and TRBJ1-5, with 7 nucleotides matching TRBD1. V shed 4 bases and J 4 bases; nucleotides not matched to a gene: 7. CDR3 length equals 15 residues. Germline V gene sequence: CDR1 SNHLY, CDR2 FYNNEI. The CDR3 DNA follows: TGTGCCAGCAGTGTAATGACAGGGCCAAATCAGCCCCAGCATTTT. Translation: CASSVMTGPNQPQHF.

The CDR3 nucleotides are TGTGCCAGCAGTGAAGCCACAGCCTCCCCCAATCAGCCCCAGCATTTT. Translated: CASSEATASPNQPQHF. The chain couples TRBV6-1 to TRBJ1-5; D remains ambiguous. The CDR3 sequence is 16 residues long. Germline V gives CDR1 MNHNS, CDR2 SASEGT. Trimming cost V 0 bases and J 3 bases, with 12 bases left between them.

CDR3 loop: CASSSGRGRKSYGYTF. The CDR3 bases are TGTGCCAGCAGCTCGGGGCGGGGCAGAAAGTCCTATGGCTACACCTTC. The chain carries TRBV28 and TRBJ1-2, with a possible D match to TRBD1 (5 bases). Germline V gene data show CDR1 as MDHEN and CDR2 as SYDVKM. V lost 6 bases and J 4 bases, leaving 21 bases between the germline ends. There are 16 residues in the CDR3.

As for this clone: The sample carries other DNA sequences with the same CDR3. This chain links TRBV5-1 with TRBJ2-7; TRBD2 is a possible D gene (6 bases). CDR3 length: 14 residues. Trimming stripped 0 bases from V and 3 bases from J, with 10 bases between. Germline values: CDR1 SGHRS, CDR2 YFSETQ. The chain's CDR3 is CASSLGLVSYEQYF. The CDR3 DNA is TGCGCCAGCAGCTTGGGACTAGTGAGCTACGAGCAGTACTTC.

This clone was seen once. V is TRBV19 and J is TRBJ1-1; 9 nucleotides agree with TRBD1. Germline V gene lookup returns CDR1 LNHDA and CDR2 SQIVND (reference sequence). The CDR3 spans 15 residues. Trimming took 1 base from V and 1 from J; bases not matched to a gene: 1. DNA of the CDR3: TGTGCCAGTAGTATAGCGGGACAGGGGAACACTGAAGCTTTCTTT. It codes for CASSIAGQGNTEAFF.

The V call is TRBV18, the J call TRBJ2-1, with D perhaps TRBD2 (5 bases). The CDR3 is 14 amino acids. Trimming pared 0 bases from V and 8 bases from J, leaving 11 bases between. CDR1 and CDR2 (germline): KGHSH, LQKENI. Here the CDR3 reads CASSPPVSSDEQFF. CDR3 nucleotides: TGTGCCAGCTCACCACCGGTGAGTAGCGATGAGCAGTTCTTC.

This clone was seen many times. The rearrangement links TRBV5-4 to TRBJ2-1; TRBD1 matches 8 bases. Per germline, CDR1 SGHNT and CDR2 YYREEE (reference sequence). The length of the CDR3 is 15 residues. The J segment lost 0 bases and the V segment lost 5 bases, leaving 4 bases of the junction unmatched. In DNA, the CDR3 is TGTGCCAGCAGTTTTACAGGGGGCTCCTACAATGAGCAGTTCTTC. Its protein is CASSFTGGSYNEQFF. Full variable domain (rest looked up from reference TRBV5-4 and TRBJ2-1): ETGVTQSPTHLIKTRGQQVTLRCSSQSGHNTVSWYQQALGQGPQFIFQYYREEENGRGNFPPRFSGLQFPNYSSELNVNALELDDSALYLCASSFTGGSYNEQFFGPGTRLTVL.

V gene TRBV30 combines with J gene TRBJ1-1; D uncertain. V was shortened by 4 bases and J by 1 base, with 10 bases between the two germline ends. This CDR3 is built from 13 residues. In germline, CDR1 is GTSNPN, CDR2 SVGIG (reference sequence). The CDR3 sequence is CAWTRGTNTEAFF. CDR3 DNA sequence: TGTGCCTGGACTCGCGGCACGAACACTGAAGCTTTCTTT.

This clone was detected once. The rearrangement links TRBV19 to TRBJ2-1, with D possibly being TRBD1 (5 bases). The V and J ends lost 5 bases and 4 bases respectively, with 12 bases between them. Germline CDR1 and CDR2: LNHDA and SQIVND (reference sequence). This CDR3 spans 14 amino acids. CDR3 region: CASSHQGDYNEQFF. The CDR3 DNA reads as TGTGCCAGTAGTCACCAGGGTGATTACAATGAGCAGTTCTTC.

The V gene is TRBV27, the J gene TRBJ1-2; D ambiguous. Trimming pared 2 bases from V and 1 base from J, leaving 5 bases between. The V gene's germline CDR1 is MNHEY and CDR2 SMNVEV (reference sequence). CDR3 size: 13 residues. The CDR3 reads CASSLQVNYGYTF. In nucleotides, the CDR3 is TGTGCCAGCAGTTTACAGGTTAACTATGGCTACACCTTC.

The genes are TRBV9 and TRBJ2-6; 8 positions agree with TRBD1. This CDR3 is 17 amino acids long. Unmatched junction bases numbered 6, after V lost 4 bases and J lost 0 bases. Germline lookup yields CDR1 SGDLS and CDR2 YYNGEE. The CDR3 reads CASSSYRGSSGANVLTF. CDR3 nucleotides: TGTGCCAGCAGCTCTTACAGGGGGAGCTCTGGGGCCAACGTCCTGACTTTC. The full variable domain, with the rest looked up from reference TRBV9 and TRBJ2-6, is DSGVTQTPKHLITATGQRVTLRCSPRSGDLSVYWYQQSLDQGLQFLIQYYNGEERAKGNILERFSAQQFPDLHSELNLSSLELGDSALYFCASSSYRGSSGANVLTFGAGSRLTVL.

V and J are TRBV5-1 and TRBJ2-7; 7 bases align to TRBD2. V was pared by 0 bases and J by 4 bases, with 7 bases of the junction left unmatched. CDR1 and CDR2 from the germline V gene are SGHRS and YFSETQ. This CDR3 region has 15 residues. The CDR3 here is CASSLGASGNYEQYF. Written as DNA, the CDR3 is TGCGCCAGCAGCTTGGGGGCTAGCGGCAATTACGAGCAGTACTTC.

The V and J genes are TRBV11-2 and TRBJ1-1; perhaps TRBD1 as D (6 bases). The V gene lost 4 bases and the J gene lost 11 bases, with 14 bases spanning the gap. Germline values: CDR1 SGHAT, CDR2 FQNNGV. CDR3 length: 12 amino acids. CDR3 sequence: CASSSTRQEAFF. In DNA form, the CDR3 reads TGTGCCAGCAGCTCCACCCGACAGGAGGCTTTCTTT.

The gene calls are TRBV5-5 and TRBJ2-2, with a weak D call TRBD1 (6 bases). This CDR3 has 16 amino acids. Germline-derived CDR1 and CDR2 are SGHKS and YYEKEE (reference sequence). Trimming took 4 bases from V and 0 from J, leaving 13 bases between them. The DNA of the CDR3 is TGTGCCAGCAGCCTGGACAGATTAGCGAACACCGGGGAGCTGTTTTTT. It encodes CASSLDRLANTGELFF. Based on the CDR3 plus reference TRBV5-5 and TRBJ2-2, the full variable domain is DAGVTQSPTHLIKTRGQQVTLRCSPISGHKSVSWYQQVLGQGPQFIFQYYEKEERGRGNFPDRFSARQFPNYSSELNVNALLLGDSALYLCASSLDRLANTGELFFGEGSRLTVL.

This rearrangement joins TRBV6-8 to TRBJ1-1; 11 positions match TRBD1. CDR3 size: 16 residues. V was pared by 7 bases and J by 5 bases, with 12 bases of the junction left unmatched. In germline, CDR1 is MNHGY, CDR2 SAAAGT. The CDR3 DNA is TGTGCCAGCAATAAGTCGGGACAGGGGGTAGAGACTGAAGCTTTCTTT. It encodes CASNKSGQGVETEAFF.

This clone was counted between two and nine times. The chain recombines TRBV19 with TRBJ2-1, with TRBD1 as a possible D gene (5 bases). CDR1 LNHDA and CDR2 SQIVND come from the germline V gene (reference sequence). Trimming cost V 4 bases and J 3 bases, with 16 bases left between them. The CDR3 has 16 amino acids. The CDR3 reads CASSNMAGKRYNEQFF. CDR3 nucleotides: TGTGCCAGTAGTAACATGGCAGGGAAACGCTACAATGAGCAGTTCTTC.

The CDR3 loop reads CASSLAQGAVGNTIYF. The CDR3 bases are TGTGCCAGCAGCCTTGCACAGGGGGCGGTTGGAAACACCATATATTTT. V usage is TRBV5-4 and J usage is TRBJ1-3; 9 positions match TRBD1. CDR3 length: 16 residues. Losses at the gene ends were 4 bases for V and 3 bases for J; bases not matched to a gene: 8. Germline loops: CDR1 SGHNT, CDR2 YYREEE (reference sequence).